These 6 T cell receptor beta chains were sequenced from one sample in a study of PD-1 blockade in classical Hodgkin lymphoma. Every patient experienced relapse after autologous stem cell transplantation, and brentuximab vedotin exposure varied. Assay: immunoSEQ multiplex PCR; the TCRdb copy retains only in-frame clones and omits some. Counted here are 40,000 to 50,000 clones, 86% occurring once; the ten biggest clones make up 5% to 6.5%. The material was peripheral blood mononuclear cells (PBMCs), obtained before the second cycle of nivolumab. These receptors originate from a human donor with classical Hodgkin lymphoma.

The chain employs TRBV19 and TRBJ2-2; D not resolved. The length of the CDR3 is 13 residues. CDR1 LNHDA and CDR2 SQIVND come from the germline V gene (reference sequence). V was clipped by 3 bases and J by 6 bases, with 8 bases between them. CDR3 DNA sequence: TGTGCCAGTAGTATTCCCCCCTCCGGGGAGCTGTTTTTT. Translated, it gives CASSIPPSGELFF.

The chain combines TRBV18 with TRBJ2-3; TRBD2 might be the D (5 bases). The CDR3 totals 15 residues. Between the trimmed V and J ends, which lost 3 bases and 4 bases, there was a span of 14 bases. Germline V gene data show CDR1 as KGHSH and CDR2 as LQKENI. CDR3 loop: CASSPRVGGADTQYF. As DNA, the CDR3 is TGTGCCAGCTCACCGAGGGTCGGAGGAGCAGATACGCAGTATTTT.

The CDR3 nucleotides read TGCGCCAGCAGCTTGAACAGGGGTACCTACGAGCAGTACTTC. Translated, it gives CASSLNRGTYEQYF. The V gene is TRBV5-1, the J gene TRBJ2-7; 7 positions match TRBD1. This CDR3 contains 14 residues. The germline V gene encodes CDR1 SGHRS and CDR2 YFSETQ. V trimming: 1 base; J trimming: 2 bases; junction bases outside the gene matches: 3.

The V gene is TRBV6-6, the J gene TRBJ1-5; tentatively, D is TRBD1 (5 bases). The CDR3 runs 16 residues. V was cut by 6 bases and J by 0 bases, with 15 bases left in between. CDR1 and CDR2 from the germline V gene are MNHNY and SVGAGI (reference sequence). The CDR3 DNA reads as TGTGCCAGCAGGTCCCGGGACGGAAATAGCAATCAGCCCCAGCATTTT. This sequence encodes CASRSRDGNSNQPQHF.

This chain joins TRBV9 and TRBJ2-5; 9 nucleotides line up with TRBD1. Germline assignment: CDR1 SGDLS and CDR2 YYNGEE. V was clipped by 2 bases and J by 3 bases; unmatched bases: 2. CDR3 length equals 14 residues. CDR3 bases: TGTGCCAGCAGCGTTGGGGACAGGGAAGAGACCCAGTACTTC. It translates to CASSVGDREETQYF.

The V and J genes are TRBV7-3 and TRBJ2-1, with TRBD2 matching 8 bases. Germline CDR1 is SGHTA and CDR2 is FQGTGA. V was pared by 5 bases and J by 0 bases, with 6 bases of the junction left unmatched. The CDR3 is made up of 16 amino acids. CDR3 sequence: CASSPTLAGSYNEQFF. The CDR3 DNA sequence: TGTGCCAGCAGCCCCACCCTAGCGGGCTCCTACAATGAGCAGTTCTTC. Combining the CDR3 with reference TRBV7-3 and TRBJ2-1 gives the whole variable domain GAGVSQTPSNKVTEKGKYVELRCDPISGHTALYWYRQSLGQGPEFLIYFQGTGAADDSGLPNDRFFAVRPEGSVSTLKIQRTERGDSAVYLCASSPTLAGSYNEQFFGPGTRLTVL.